This passage covers 26 T cell receptor beta chains from one sample sequenced in a study of cytomegalovirus exposure and HLA in healthy donors. The PCR was carried out with 60 Vbeta primers and 13 Jbeta primers. Produced via immunoSEQ multiplex PCR; TCRdb's table is partial and in-frame only. The sample has approximately 190,000 clones; 65% to 85% are singletons. The sequenced material came from PBMCs. The receptors originated from a man aged 50-59 years in good health and CMV-seronegative.

The chain joins TRBV19 to TRBJ1-2; no firm D call. Trimming shortened V by 5 bases and J by 4 bases, and 5 bases separated the two germline ends. The CDR3 length is 11 residues. Looked up from germline, CDR1 is LNHDA and CDR2 is SQIVND (reference sequence). CDR3 DNA sequence: TGTGCCAGTAGTCCGCGCTATGGCTACACCTTC. It specifies CASSPRYGYTF.

The chain is built from TRBV30 and TRBJ2-5, with 7 bases matching TRBD1. CDR1 is GTSNPN and CDR2 is SVGIG in the germline V gene (reference sequence). The V segment lost 3 bases and the J segment 3 bases; nucleotides outside the gene matches: 4. CDR3 length: 13 residues. The CDR3 spells CAWRQGVKETQYF. Written as DNA, the CDR3 is TGTGCCTGGAGGCAGGGGGTAAAAGAGACCCAGTACTTC.

Notes on this clone: A read error may produce the germline difference seen at one junction end. V and J are TRBV9 and TRBJ2-3; the D gene is possibly TRBD2 (6 bases). Germline V CDR1 and CDR2: SGDLS, YYNGEE. This CDR3 contains 14 residues. The CDR3 DNA follows: TGTGCCAGCAGCGTAGATGGAGGGAAGGGGCCGGGCCTTTTT. It is translated as CASSVDGGKGPGLF.

This clone was seen a few times. V is TRBV15 and J is TRBJ2-3; a possible D gene is TRBD2 (5 bases). V was shortened by 0 bases and J by 3 bases, with 10 bases between the two germline ends. In germline, CDR1 is LNHNV, CDR2 YYDKDF (reference sequence). This CDR3 contains 15 residues. The CDR3 DNA reads TGTGCCACCAGCAGAGACCCCGGGAAAACAGATACGCAGTATTTT. Protein product: CATSRDPGKTDTQYF.

In DNA, the CDR3 is TGTGCCAGCAGTTTTTGGGGGACTCCCTCTAGCACAGATACGCAGTATTTT. Its translation is CASSFWGTPSSTDTQYF. The chain has TRBV27 and TRBJ2-3, with a possible D match to TRBD2 (6 bases). Trimming took 3 bases from V and 0 from J, leaving 16 bases between them. Germline V lookup: CDR1 MNHEY, CDR2 SMNVEV (reference sequence). The CDR3 spans 17 residues.

V usage is TRBV7-2 and J usage is TRBJ2-3, with TRBD1 matching 8 bases. Germline V gene lookup returns CDR1 SGHTA and CDR2 FQGNSA. V lost 5 bases, J lost 1 base, and 8 bases stayed unmatched. This CDR3 has 16 residues. CDR3 bases: TGTGCCAGCAGCCTTGACAGGGGAGTAGGCACAGATACGCAGTATTTT. Translated: CASSLDRGVGTDTQYF.

The V call is TRBV18, the J call TRBJ1-4, with D possibly being TRBD1 (5 bases). Germline V gene lookup returns CDR1 KGHSH and CDR2 LQKENI. Trimming took 6 bases from V and 4 from J, leaving 9 bases between them. This CDR3 contains 13 residues. This CDR3 reads CASSAGLNEKLFF. The CDR3, as DNA: TGTGCCAGCTCGGCAGGGCTTAATGAAAAACTGTTTTTT.

This clone showed up just once. The chain recombines TRBV6-5 with TRBJ2-7; 7 bases agree with TRBD1. Per germline, CDR1 MNHEY and CDR2 SVGAGI. This CDR3 is 13 amino acids long. J lost 6 bases, V lost 6 bases, and 8 bases had no gene match. This CDR3 reads CASSPGQYLEQYF. The CDR3, as DNA: TGTGCCAGCAGCCCGGGACAGTATCTCGAGCAGTACTTC.

The CDR3 here is CASGKSAKETQYF. CDR3 nucleotides: TGTGCCAGCGGTAAATCTGCTAAAGAGACCCAGTACTTC. V and J are TRBV7-9 and TRBJ2-5, with D unclear. The V gene's germline CDR1 is SEHNR and CDR2 FQNEAQ (reference sequence). The V end lost 8 bases, the J end lost 3 bases, and 13 bases lay between the germline ends. CDR3 size: 13 residues.

J is TRBJ2-2 and V is TRBV12-5; 11 nucleotides line up with TRBD2. This CDR3 is built from 17 residues. V lost 7 bases, J lost 1 base, and 8 bases stayed unmatched. The germline V gene has CDR1 LGHNT and CDR2 FRNRAP. The CDR3 DNA sequence: TGTGCTAGTGTGCTTAGCGGGGGGGCTTGGAACACCGGGGAGCTGTTTTTT. Amino acid sequence: CASVLSGGAWNTGELFF. The variable domain in full, completed from reference TRBV12-5 and TRBJ2-2, reads DARVTQTPRHKVTEMGQEVTMRCQPILGHNTVFWYRQTMMQGLELLAYFRNRAPLDDSGMPKDRFSAEMPDATLATLKIQPSEPRDSAVYFCASVLSGGAWNTGELFFGEGSRLTVL.

This chain joins TRBV9 and TRBJ2-2, with a possible D match to TRBD2 (6 bases). Germline CDR1 reads SGDLS; CDR2 reads YYNGEE. The CDR3 has 16 residues. V was trimmed by 4 bases and J by 1 base, leaving 14 bases between them. DNA of the CDR3: TGTGCCAGCAGCATGACGGGACTCCAGAACACCGGGGAGCTGTTTTTT. It specifies CASSMTGLQNTGELFF.

The rearrangement uses TRBV16 and TRBJ1-2; the D is unclear. Germline values: CDR1 KGHSY, CDR2 FQNENV. V was clipped by 4 bases and J by 11 bases, with 17 bases between them. The CDR3 runs 13 residues. The CDR3 sequence: CASSPSGHPGYTF. CDR3 coding DNA: TGTGCCAGCAGCCCAAGCGGGCACCCTGGATACACCTTC.

The chain links TRBV27 to TRBJ1-6; D ambiguous. The CDR3 extends over 14 amino acids. Trimming pared 4 bases from V and 8 bases from J, leaving 12 bases between. Germline loops: CDR1 MNHEY, CDR2 SMNVEV (reference sequence). CDR3 bases: TGTGCCAGCAGTTCAGTAGGGAGAGATTCACCCCTCCACTTT. Protein product: CASSSVGRDSPLHF.

The rearrangement joins TRBV5-4 to TRBJ1-4, with a weak D call TRBD1 (6 bases). Germline lookup yields CDR1 SGHNT and CDR2 YYREEE (reference sequence). The CDR3 length is 16 residues. The V end was cut by 0 bases, the J end by 3 bases, with 12 bases between. The CDR3 spells CASSLAPGAPNEKLFF. CDR3 coding DNA: TGTGCCAGCAGCTTGGCCCCAGGGGCCCCTAATGAAAAACTGTTTTTT.

This clone has a handful of counts. The chain joins TRBV29-1 to TRBJ1-4, with 7 bases aligning to TRBD1. The germline gives CDR1 SQVTM, CDR2 ANQGSEA. The CDR3 sequence is 12 residues long. CDR3 residues: CVTGTANEKLFF. As DNA, the CDR3 is TGCGTTACCGGGACAGCAAATGAAAAACTGTTTTTT.

The rearrangement links TRBV15 to TRBJ2-3; 9 bases agree with TRBD1. The germline V gene has CDR1 LNHNV and CDR2 YYDKDF (reference sequence). The CDR3 contains 16 residues. J gave up 6 bases and V 1 base, and 8 bases lay outside the gene matches. CDR3 DNA: TGTGCCACCAGCAGAGCCGGGGGACAGGGTTCGGATACGCAGTATTTT. This translates into CATSRAGGQGSDTQYF.

This clone was seen a handful of times. V is TRBV14 and J is TRBJ1-1, with unresolved D. There are 13 residues in the CDR3. Looked up from germline, CDR1 is SGHDN and CDR2 is FVKESK. Trimming removed 2 bases at V and 1 base at J, with 5 bases between. The CDR3 loop reads CASSQRGNTEAFF. The DNA of the CDR3 is TGTGCCAGCAGCCAAAGAGGGAACACTGAAGCTTTCTTT.

The V call is TRBV9, the J call TRBJ1-1, with D maybe TRBD1 (5 bases). V dropped 1 base and J dropped 0 bases, with 13 bases sitting between them. CDR3 size: 16 residues. Per germline, CDR1 SGDLS and CDR2 YYNGEE. CDR3 region: CASSVPPREVNTEAFF. The CDR3 DNA reads TGTGCCAGCAGCGTACCCCCCAGGGAAGTGAACACTGAAGCTTTCTTT.

The chain links TRBV4-3 to TRBJ1-1; D is perhaps TRBD1 (6 bases). The CDR3 contains 15 residues. Germline lookup yields CDR1 LGHNA and CDR2 YSLEER. Trimming left V 0 bases short and J 9 bases short, with 17 bases between. The CDR3 region is CASSQEVTGQFKAFF. CDR3 nucleotides: TGCGCCAGCAGCCAAGAGGTCACAGGACAGTTTAAAGCTTTCTTT.

This clone showed up just once. This chain joins TRBV18 and TRBJ1-1; D is unresolved. V lost 1 base to trimming and J lost 5 bases, with 11 bases between them. Germline V gives CDR1 KGHSH, CDR2 LQKENI. The CDR3 spans 14 residues. The CDR3 region has the DNA TGTGCCAGCTCACCACGCGAGGGCAAGACTGAAGCTTTCTTT. It translates to CASSPREGKTEAFF.

The genes are TRBV6-7 and TRBJ2-4; 8 positions agree with TRBD2. TRBV6-7 is an ORF; its function is uncertain. The V segment lost 2 bases and the J segment 0 bases; nucleotides outside the gene matches: 12. This CDR3 has 19 residues. The CDR3 coding sequence is TGTGCCAGCAGTTACACTTTAGCGGGGACGCCTTTAGCCAAAAACATTCAGTACTTC. Translating it yields CASSYTLAGTPLAKNIQYF.

The chain combines TRBV6-5 with TRBJ1-1; D gene uncertain. Germline CDR1 and CDR2: MNHEY and SVGAGI. Trimming cost V 4 bases and J 2 bases, with 8 bases left between them. This CDR3 spans 13 amino acids. The CDR3 spells CASSSRQNTEAFF. In DNA form, the CDR3 reads TGTGCCAGCAGTTCGAGACAAAACACTGAAGCTTTCTTT.

The rearrangement joins TRBV9 to TRBJ1-5; no reliable D call. Trimming removed 7 bases at V and 0 bases at J, with 11 bases between. The germline CDR1 and CDR2 sequences are SGDLS and YYNGEE. The CDR3 runs 14 residues. For the CDR3, the DNA is TGTGCCAGCGGAGGGCAGGCTAGCAATCAGCCCCAGCATTTT. Translated, it gives CASGGQASNQPQHF.

The chain is built from TRBV7-8 and TRBJ2-1; 7 bases agree with TRBD2. Germline loops: CDR1 SGHVS, CDR2 FQNEAQ. V was pared by 6 bases and J by 5 bases, with 4 bases of the junction left unmatched. The CDR3 is 13 residues long. CDR3 loop: CASSITSDNEQFF. CDR3 DNA: TGTGCCAGCAGTATCACTAGCGACAATGAGCAGTTCTTC.

This chain joins TRBV4-3 and TRBJ2-1; D uncertain. Between the trimmed V and J ends, which lost 4 bases and 0 bases, there was a span of 13 bases. Germline V gene sequence: CDR1 LGHNA, CDR2 YSLEER. The CDR3 has 16 amino acids. CDR3 in amino acids: CASSPRGTGSYNEQFF. DNA for the CDR3: TGCGCCAGCAGCCCTCGCGGCACCGGCTCCTACAATGAGCAGTTCTTC.

The chain combines TRBV5-1 with TRBJ2-7; 9 bases match TRBD2. The CDR3 totals 15 residues. V trimming: 4 bases; J trimming: 0 bases; junction bases outside the gene matches: 5. CDR1 is SGHRS, CDR2 YFSETQ, per germline. The CDR3 spells CASSHSGGSSYEQYF. The CDR3 coding sequence is TGCGCCAGCAGCCACAGCGGGGGGAGCTCCTACGAGCAGTACTTC.